This T cell receptor beta chain comes out of a study of cytomegalovirus exposure and HLA in healthy donors. Turning to the study itself: Researchers found that approximately 77% of around 400 genotyped donors fell within the Caucasian-associated ancestry cluster. General study points: Segments of the TCR beta V type were, in most cases, productive about 87% or about 30% of the time in an earlier analysis. Many donors carried some public TCRs, although rarity characterized most TCR sequences.

The CDR3 is 15 amino acids. With 2 bases removed from V and 4 bases from J, the gap between germline ends came to 12 bases. CDR1 and CDR2 (germline): SGHVS, FQNEAQ. Points on this clone: Its antigen is unknown.

The primer mix had 60 Vbeta and 13 Jbeta primers. The assay was immunoSEQ multiplex PCR, and TCRdb's table has in-frame clones only and misses some. The data contain about 180,000 clones, approximately 88% of them singletons. This chain links TRBV7-8 with TRBJ2-1; D perhaps matches TRBD1 (6 bases). This receptor was obtained from a man aged 30 to 39 in good health and CMV-seronegative. The source material was PBMCs. CDR3 sequence reads: CASSLTGTYYNEQFF. CDR3 nucleotide sequence: TGTGCCAGCAGCTTAACTGGGACATATTACAATGAGCAGTTCTTC. Filled out from reference TRBV7-8 and TRBJ2-1, the complete variable domain reads GAGVSQSPRYKVAKRGQDVALRCDPISGHVSLFWYQQALGQGPEFLTYFQNEAQLDKSGLPSDRFFAERPEGSVSTLKIQRTQQEDSAVYLCASSLTGTYYNEQFFGPGTRLTVL.